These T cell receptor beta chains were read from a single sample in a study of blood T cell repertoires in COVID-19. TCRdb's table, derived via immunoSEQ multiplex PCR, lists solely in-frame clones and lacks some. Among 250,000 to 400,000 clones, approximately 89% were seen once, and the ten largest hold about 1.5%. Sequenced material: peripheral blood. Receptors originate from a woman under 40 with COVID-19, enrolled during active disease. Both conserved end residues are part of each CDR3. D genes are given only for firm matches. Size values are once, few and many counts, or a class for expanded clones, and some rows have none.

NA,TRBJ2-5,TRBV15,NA,CATSRDIFMDSLQETQYF,TGTGCCACCAGCAGAGATATCTTTATGGACTCGCTCCAAGAGACCCAGTACTTC
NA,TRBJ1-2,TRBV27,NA,CASCERGGMDYGYTF,TGTGCCAGCTGCGAGCGGGGGGGCATGGACTATGGCTACACCTTC
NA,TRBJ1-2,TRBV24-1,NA,CATSGPGFYGYTF,TGTGCCACCAGTGGTCCGGGGTTCTATGGCTACACCTTC
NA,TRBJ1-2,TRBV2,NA,CASTGYYGYTF,TGTGCCAGCACAGGGTACTATGGCTACACCTTC
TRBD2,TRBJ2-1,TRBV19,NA,CASSRKGTSGGNEQFF,TGTGCCAGTAGTCGAAAGGGGACTAGCGGGGGCAATGAGCAGTTCTTC
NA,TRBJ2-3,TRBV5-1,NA,CASSRTDFTDTQYF,TGCGCCAGCAGCAGGACAGATTTCACAGATACGCAGTATTTT
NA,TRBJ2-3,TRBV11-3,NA,CASSLEGPTTDTQYF,TGTGCCAGCAGCTTAGAGGGGCCGACCACAGATACGCAGTATTTT
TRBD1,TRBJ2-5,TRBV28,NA,CASSYRGQETQYF,TGTGCCAGCAGTTACAGGGGGCAGGAGACCCAGTACTTC
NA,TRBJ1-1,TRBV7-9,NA,CASSFSGDTEAFF,TGTGCCAGCAGCTTCTCAGGGGACACTGAAGCTTTCTTT
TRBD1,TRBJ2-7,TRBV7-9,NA,CASSLAGTEAYEQYF,TGTGCCAGCAGCTTAGCGGGGACAGAAGCTTACGAGCAGTACTTC
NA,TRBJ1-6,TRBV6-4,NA,CASSGGAGVNSPLHF,TGTGCCAGCAGTGGAGGGGCAGGGGTTAATTCACCCCTCCACTTT
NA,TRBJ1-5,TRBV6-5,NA,CASRELYSNQPQHF,TGTGCCAGCAGAGAGCTTTATAGCAATCAGCCCCAGCATTTT
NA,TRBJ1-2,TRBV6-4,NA,CASRDTGPKFGYTF,TGTGCCAGCAGGGATACAGGGCCGAAGTTTGGCTACACCTTC
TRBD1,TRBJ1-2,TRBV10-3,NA,CAIGQETYGYTF,TGTGCCATAGGACAGGAAACCTATGGCTACACCTTC
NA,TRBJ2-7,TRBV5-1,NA,CASSLEDREDEQYF,TGCGCCAGCAGCTTGGAAGACAGAGAGGACGAGCAGTACTTC
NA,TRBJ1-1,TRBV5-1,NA,CASYGQTNTEAFF,TGCGCCAGCTATGGACAGACGAACACTGAAGCTTTCTTT
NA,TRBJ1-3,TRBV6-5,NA,CASSTRQAGNTIYF,TGTGCCAGCAGTACCCGACAGGCAGGAAACACCATATATTTT
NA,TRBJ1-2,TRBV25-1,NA,CASSYTNYGYTF,TGTGCCAGCAGTTATACTAACTATGGCTACACCTTC
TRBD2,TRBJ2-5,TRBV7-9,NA,CASSPRTSTETQYF,TGTGCCAGCAGCCCCCGGACTAGCACGGAGACCCAGTACTTC
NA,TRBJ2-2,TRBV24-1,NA,CATSDSGGITGELFF,TGTGCCACCAGTGACTCGGGGGGCATCACCGGGGAGCTGTTTTTT
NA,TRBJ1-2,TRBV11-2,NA,CATRTIGHGYTF,TGTGCCACCCGGACAATAGGTCATGGCTACACCTTC
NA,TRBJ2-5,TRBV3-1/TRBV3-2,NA,CASSQDSGTQYF,TGTGCCAGCAGCCAAGACTCAGGTACCCAGTACTTC
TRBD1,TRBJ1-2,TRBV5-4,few,CASSPGGTGVDFYGYTF,TGTGCCAGCAGCCCGGGAGGGACAGGGGTGGACTTCTATGGCTACACCTTC
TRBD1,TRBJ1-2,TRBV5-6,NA,CASCLRDRVFYGYTF,TGTGCCAGCTGCCTACGGGACAGGGTGTTCTATGGCTACACCTTC
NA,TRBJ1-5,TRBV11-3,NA,CASSLGETGPQHF,TGTGCCAGCAGCTTAGGCGAGACGGGACCCCAGCATTTT
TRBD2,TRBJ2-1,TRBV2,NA,CASSVGGEQFF,TGTGCCAGCAGTGTGGGGGGGGAGCAGTTCTTC
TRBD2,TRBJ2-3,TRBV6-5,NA,CASSYSWGGDTQYF,TGTGCCAGCAGTTACTCATGGGGGGGAGATACGCAGTATTTT
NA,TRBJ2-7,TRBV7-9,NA,CASSLGIEIWASYEQYF,TGTGCCAGCAGCTTGGGTATTGAGATTTGGGCCTCCTACGAGCAGTACTTC
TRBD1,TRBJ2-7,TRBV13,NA,CASSLWTGPNTYEQYF,TGTGCCAGCAGCTTATGGACAGGCCCTAACACTTACGAGCAGTACTTC
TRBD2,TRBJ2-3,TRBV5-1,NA,CASSGGTSEFTDTQYF,TGCGCCAGCAGCGGGGGGACTAGCGAATTCACAGATACGCAGTATTTT